This TCR beta chain comes out of a study of T cells in Graves' hyperthyroidism and ophthalmopathy. The study defined stable Graves' hyperthyroidism as no ophthalmopathy progression within 18 months. Patients aged 18 to 65 with hyperthyroidism were newly diagnosed, with duration under 2 months. Each diagnosis was grounded in clinical symptoms, serum thyroxine and TRAb, thyroid ultrasound, and orbital computed tomography. The CDR3 is 14 residues long. The V gene's germline CDR1 is MNHEY and CDR2 SMNVEV (reference sequence). Amplified regions were TCR beta CDR3 sequences from RNA transcripts. The HTBI primer set served for first-round RT-PCR of the TCR CDR3. TCRdb called the multiplex PCR reads again in MiXCR, with one record for every CDR3 protein. The sample includes under 450,000 distinct CDR3 sequences, 15% to 18% of them seen just once. As concerns this clonotype: One base away lies a much larger clone, so this may be a sequencing read error.

Sequencing used blood. The rearrangement uses TRBV27 and TRBJ1-2; 9 nucleotides align to TRBD1. This TCR came from a woman younger than 30 with Graves' hyperthyroidism. The CDR3, as DNA: TGTGCCACATGGAGCGGGACAGGGTACTTTGGCTACGCCTTC. Protein: CATWSGTGYFGYAF.